The 30 T cell receptor beta chains below all came from one sample that was sequenced in a study of cytomegalovirus exposure and HLA in healthy donors. It was with 60 Vbeta and 13 Jbeta primers that the PCR ran. Assay used: immunoSEQ multiplex PCR; TCRdb lists only in-frame clones, some missing. The sample includes about 140,000 clones, 65% to 90% of them seen just once. Sequenced: PBMCs. The receptors were sampled from a female donor in good health and CMV-seronegative.

CDR3 in amino acids: CASSYRAESIDTQYF. CDR3 DNA sequence: TGTGCCAGCAGTTATCGTGCCGAGAGTATAGATACGCAGTATTTT. The V gene is TRBV6-6, the J gene TRBJ2-3; no reliable D call. Germline CDR1 reads MNHNY; CDR2 reads SVGAGI (reference sequence). Trimming shortened V by 3 bases and J by 5 bases, and 15 bases separated the two germline ends. The CDR3 totals 15 residues.

The chain carries TRBV28 and TRBJ2-7; 7 bases are shared with TRBD2. This CDR3 has 14 amino acids. V dropped 11 bases and J dropped 1; count of bases not matched to a gene: 11. Per the germline V gene, CDR1 is MDHEN and CDR2 is SYDVKM. DNA for the CDR3: TGTGCCGCGAGCCGGGACTACCAATCCTACGAGCAGTACTTC. Translation: CAASRDYQSYEQYF.

This sequence joins TRBV15 and TRBJ1-5, with D unresolved. The CDR3 runs 15 residues. The germline gives CDR1 LNHNV, CDR2 YYDKDF (reference sequence). V was shortened by 0 bases and J by 3 bases, with 9 bases between the two germline ends. The CDR3 sequence is CATSRDVAANQPQHF. CDR3 DNA: TGTGCCACCAGCAGAGATGTAGCAGCCAATCAGCCCCAGCATTTT. The entire variable domain, with the rest obtained from reference TRBV15 and TRBJ1-5, is as follows: DAMVIQNPRYQVTQFGKPVTLSCSQTLNHNVMYWYQQKSSQAPKLLFHYYDKDFNNEADTPDNFQSRRPNTSFCFLDIRSPGLGDTAMYLCATSRDVAANQPQHFGDGTRLSIL.

The rearrangement uses TRBV29-1 and TRBJ2-4, with TRBD2 as a possible D gene (5 bases). Trimming cost V 6 bases and J 1 base, with 13 bases left between them. CDR1 is SQVTM and CDR2 is ANQGSEA in the germline V gene. This CDR3 spans 14 amino acids. The CDR3 reads CSVKVRVAKNIQYF. The CDR3 DNA reads as TGCAGCGTGAAAGTGAGGGTCGCCAAAAACATTCAGTACTTC. The full variable domain, in which reference TRBV29-1 and TRBJ2-4 provide the parts outside the CDR3, is SAVISQKPSRDICQRGTSLTIQCQVDSQVTMMFWYRQQPGQSLTLIATANQGSEATYESGFVIDKFPISRPNLTFSTLTVSNMSPEDSSIYLCSVKVRVAKNIQYFGAGTRLSVL.

Written as DNA, the CDR3 is TGTGCCAGCAGCCAAGATAAGGCTAGCGCGACCGAGACCCAGTACTTC. It codes for CASSQDKASATETQYF. The V call is TRBV14, the J call TRBJ2-5, with TRBD2 as a possible D gene (6 bases). Trimming cost V 0 bases and J 5 bases, with 16 bases left between them. Germline V gene lookup returns CDR1 SGHDN and CDR2 FVKESK. CDR3 length: 16 residues.

The rearrangement uses TRBV5-4 and TRBJ1-3, with D possibly TRBD1 on 5 matching bases. This CDR3 spans 14 amino acids. The V gene lost 9 bases and the J gene lost 2 bases, with 15 bases spanning the gap. Germline assignment: CDR1 SGHNT and CDR2 YYREEE (reference sequence). This CDR3 reads CATLRRGAGNTIYF. The DNA of the CDR3 is TGTGCCACCCTTCGAAGGGGTGCTGGAAACACCATATATTTT. Complete variable domain (other parts from reference TRBV5-4 and TRBJ1-3): ETGVTQSPTHLIKTRGQQVTLRCSSQSGHNTVSWYQQALGQGPQFIFQYYREEENGRGNFPPRFSGLQFPNYSSELNVNALELDDSALYLCATLRRGAGNTIYFGEGSWLTVV.

This rearrangement joins TRBV7-6 to TRBJ2-7, with 7 bases lining up with TRBD2. Germline V gene lookup returns CDR1 SGHVS and CDR2 FNYEAQ. This CDR3 has 15 amino acids. After removal of 0 bases from V and 3 bases from J, the junction contained 5 bases not matched to a gene. The CDR3: CASSLAPSGSYEQYF. The CDR3, as DNA: TGTGCCAGCAGCTTAGCCCCTAGCGGTAGCTACGAGCAGTACTTC.

This clone was counted a few times. The V call is TRBV28, the J call TRBJ2-1; TRBD1 is a possible D gene (5 bases). Germline CDR1 is MDHEN and CDR2 is SYDVKM. Trimming took 6 bases from V and 13 from J, leaving 22 bases between them. The CDR3 spans 14 residues. CDR3 protein: CASSPPWVARGQFF. CDR3 coding DNA: TGTGCCAGCAGCCCCCCCTGGGTGGCTAGGGGACAGTTCTTC.

This chain connects TRBV10-3 to TRBJ2-1; maybe TRBD1 (5 bases). The V and J ends lost 5 bases and 5 bases respectively, with 13 bases between them. Germline assignment: CDR1 ENHRY and CDR2 SYGVKD. There are 14 residues in the CDR3. The CDR3 region is CAISPPTVNNEQFF. In DNA, the CDR3 is TGTGCCATCAGTCCACCGACAGTTAACAATGAGCAGTTCTTC.

This clone has just a few counts. The chain carries TRBV27 and TRBJ2-7; maybe TRBD1 (6 bases). V lost 5 bases and J lost 3, with 20 bases in between. The V gene's germline CDR1 is MNHEY and CDR2 SMNVEV (reference sequence). The CDR3 consists of 16 residues. This CDR3 is CASSLNRAFRSYEQYF. The CDR3 DNA reads TGTGCCAGCAGTCTGAACAGGGCATTCCGGAGCTACGAGCAGTACTTC.

This clone was picked up one time. The J gene is TRBJ1-4, the V gene TRBV6-6; 12 bases line up with TRBD1. The junction had 7 bases not matched to a gene; V was cut back by 6 bases and J by 8 bases. CDR1 is MNHNY and CDR2 is SVGAGI in the germline V gene (reference sequence). The length of the CDR3 is 15 residues. The CDR3 protein is CASSHPGTGGEKLFF. The CDR3 DNA reads TGTGCCAGCAGCCATCCCGGGACAGGGGGCGAAAAACTGTTTTTT.

The rearrangement links TRBV6-5 to TRBJ2-7, with 8 bases fitting TRBD2. The CDR3 is made up of 15 amino acids. Germline V gene data show CDR1 as MNHEY and CDR2 as SVGAGI. V trimming: 3 bases; J trimming: 3 bases; junction bases outside the gene matches: 7. CDR3 DNA sequence: TGTGCCAGCAGTTATAGTGAGCGGGGGTTCTACGAGCAGTACTTC. Translating gives CASSYSERGFYEQYF.

The genes are TRBV25-1 and TRBJ2-5; 7 nucleotides align to TRBD1. The CDR3 totals 13 residues. J gave up 11 bases and V 4 bases, and 10 bases lay outside the gene matches. The germline V gene encodes CDR1 MGHDK and CDR2 SYGVNS. The CDR3 region is CASSATGRGEQYF. CDR3 nucleotides: TGTGCCAGCAGTGCGACAGGGCGAGGGGAGCAGTACTTC. Variable domain in full (rest from reference TRBV25-1 and TRBJ2-5): EADIYQTPRYLVIGTGKKITLECSQTMGHDKMYWYQQDPGMELHLIHYSYGVNSTEKGDLSSESTVSRIRTEHFPLTLESARPSHTSQYLCASSATGRGEQYFGPGTRLLVL.

A single count supports this clone. The chain combines TRBV15 with TRBJ2-2; 16 nucleotides match TRBD2. This CDR3 has 15 residues. The J segment lost 8 bases and the V segment lost 5 bases, leaving 2 bases of the junction unmatched. In germline, CDR1 is LNHNV, CDR2 YYDKDF (reference sequence). CDR3 nucleotide sequence: TGTGCCACCAGCGCGGGACTAGCGGGAGGGGGGGAGCTGTTTTTT. Translation: CATSAGLAGGGELFF.

As to this clone: Other nucleotide sequences from this sample produce the same CDR3. The rearrangement links TRBV19 to TRBJ2-7; no reliable D call. The germline V and J ends were trimmed by 2 bases and 0 bases, with 5 bases remaining between them. Germline CDR1 and CDR2: LNHDA and SQIVND (reference sequence). The CDR3 extends over 13 amino acids. CDR3 sequence (DNA): TGTGCCAGTAGTATAAGCCCCTCCTACGAGCAGTACTTC. Its translation: CASSISPSYEQYF.

This chain joins TRBV7-7 and TRBJ2-5, with D possibly being TRBD1 (6 bases). The CDR3 runs to 13 residues. Germline CDR1 and CDR2: SSHAT and FNYEAQ (reference sequence). The V end lost 3 bases, the J end lost 4 bases, and 9 bases lay between the germline ends. The CDR3 DNA reads as TGTGCCAGCAGCTTCGGCAGGGGAGAGACCCAGTACTTC. This codes for CASSFGRGETQYF.

The chain combines TRBV4-2 with TRBJ1-3, with 10 bases identical to TRBD1. With 2 bases clipped from V and 9 bases from J, the junction kept 13 bases outside the gene matches. The length of the CDR3 is 17 residues. In germline, CDR1 is LGHNA, CDR2 YNFKEQ. The CDR3, as DNA: TGTGCCAGCAGCCAACCGACCCGACAGGGGGCTTTTAGCACCATATATTTT. Translation: CASSQPTRQGAFSTIYF.

The rearrangement uses TRBV7-9 and TRBJ2-5; TRBD2 is a possible D gene (6 bases). Trimming took off 7 bases at V and 5 bases at J, with 14 bases between the two ends. Germline CDR1 is SEHNR and CDR2 is FQNEAQ (reference sequence). The CDR3 contains 13 residues. CDR3 DNA: TGTGCCAGCACCACGGGAGTTTGGGAGACCCAGTACTTC. Protein sequence: CASTTGVWETQYF.

This chain connects TRBV2 to TRBJ2-2; 8 bases line up with TRBD1. Trimming at V came to 8 bases and at J to 5 bases, leaving 7 bases not matched to a gene. This CDR3 spans 14 amino acids. Per the germline V gene, CDR1 is SNHLY and CDR2 is FYNNEI. The CDR3 loop is CASGQGARTGELFF. CDR3 sequence (DNA): TGTGCCAGCGGGCAGGGGGCGCGGACCGGGGAGCTGTTTTTT.

This clone was counted once. The CDR3 region is CASSLEGVSSYEQYF. The CDR3 DNA reads TGCGCCAGCAGCTTGGAGGGGGTCAGCTCCTACGAGCAGTACTTC. The rearrangement links TRBV5-1 to TRBJ2-7; possible D gene TRBD1, 6 bases. The V gene's germline CDR1 is SGHRS and CDR2 YFSETQ. Between the trimmed V and J ends, which lost 0 bases and 0 bases, there was a span of 10 bases. The CDR3 has 15 amino acids.

The chain recombines TRBV30 with TRBJ1-1, with 9 nucleotides matching TRBD1. V dropped 4 bases and J dropped 3; count of bases not matched to a gene: 6. CDR3 length: 14 amino acids. From germline, CDR1 is GTSNPN and CDR2 SVGIG (reference sequence). The CDR3 DNA is TGTGCCTGGACGGGACAGGGTGCCGACACTGAAGCTTTCTTT. Protein product: CAWTGQGADTEAFF.

This clone was observed a single time. The same CDR3 also results from other DNA sequences found in this sample. This chain joins TRBV29-1 and TRBJ2-2; 8 positions agree with TRBD1. Trimming cost V 4 bases and J 1 base; bases outside gene matches: 2. Germline CDR1 and CDR2: SQVTM and ANQGSEA. The CDR3 totals 14 residues. CDR3 DNA: TGCAGCGTTGCGGGGACAGGGAACACCGGGGAGCTGTTTTTT. The encoded protein is CSVAGTGNTGELFF.

The chain carries TRBV5-1 and TRBJ2-3, with a possible D match to TRBD2 (5 bases). Between the trimmed V and J ends, which lost 4 bases and 6 bases, there was a span of 21 bases. The CDR3 spans 16 residues. Germline CDR1 SGHRS, CDR2 YFSETQ. CDR3 nucleotide sequence: TGCGCCAGCAGCCACTCTGTTGGGGAGAAGAGCGATACGCAGTATTTT. Amino acid sequence: CASSHSVGEKSDTQYF. The full variable domain, completed using reference TRBV5-1 and TRBJ2-3, is KAGVTQTPRYLIKTRGQQVTLSCSPISGHRSVSWYQQTPGQGLQFLFEYFSETQRNKGNFPGRFSGRQFSNSRSEMNVSTLELGDSALYLCASSHSVGEKSDTQYFGPGTRLTVL.

V usage is TRBV6-1 and J usage is TRBJ1-1; TRBD1 agrees at 8 bases. V was clipped by 4 bases and J by 5 bases; unmatched bases: 9. The CDR3 consists of 15 residues. Germline loops: CDR1 MNHNS, CDR2 SASEGT. Here the CDR3 DNA reads TGTGCCAGCAGTGCTTACTCAGGGGGCGCGACTGAAGCTTTCTTT. This gives the protein CASSAYSGGATEAFF.

The chain is built from TRBV4-1 and TRBJ1-1; D possibly corresponds to TRBD1 (5 bases). CDR3 length: 13 residues. Germline CDR1 reads MGHRA; CDR2 reads YSYEKL. The V end was cut by 5 bases, the J end by 3 bases, with 10 bases between. The CDR3, as DNA: TGCGCCAGCAGCTCCCAGGGTGACACTGAAGCTTTCTTT. Protein: CASSSQGDTEAFF.

V usage is TRBV5-1 and J usage is TRBJ1-1; 8 nucleotides align to TRBD1. Trimming removed 3 bases from V and 4 bases from J; junction bases left unmatched: 5. Per germline, CDR1 SGHRS and CDR2 YFSETQ. The CDR3 extends over 14 amino acids. CDR3 protein: CASSYGQGSTEAFF. CDR3 coding DNA: TGCGCCAGCAGCTATGGACAGGGCTCCACTGAAGCTTTCTTT. The variable domain in full, with the rest retrieved from reference TRBV5-1 and TRBJ1-1, is KAGVTQTPRYLIKTRGQQVTLSCSPISGHRSVSWYQQTPGQGLQFLFEYFSETQRNKGNFPGRFSGRQFSNSRSEMNVSTLELGDSALYLCASSYGQGSTEAFFGQGTRLTVV.

The rearrangement uses TRBV9 and TRBJ2-1, with TRBD2 as a possible D gene (6 bases). The CDR3 is 15 residues long. The germline CDR1 and CDR2 sequences are SGDLS and YYNGEE. Trimming removed 3 bases from V and 8 bases from J, with 18 bases in between. The CDR3 spells CASSASSLAADEQFF. CDR3 coding DNA: TGTGCCAGCAGCGCATCTTCACTAGCTGCCGATGAGCAGTTCTTC.

This clone has a handful of counts. The rearrangement uses TRBV6-1 and TRBJ2-5, with TRBD1 matching 7 bases. The trim removed 1 base at V and 5 bases at J, leaving 7 bases unmatched. This CDR3 is 15 amino acids long. Looked up from germline, CDR1 is MNHNS and CDR2 is SASEGT. CDR3 sequence (DNA): TGTGCCAGCAGTGAAGAGGCAGGGGGTAGGGAGACCCAGTACTTC. It translates to CASSEEAGGRETQYF.

The chain is built from TRBV28 and TRBJ2-7, with 9 bases aligning to TRBD1. Per germline, CDR1 MDHEN and CDR2 SYDVKM. This CDR3 has 14 amino acids. Germline trimming cut 3 bases from V and 5 bases from J; bases unmatched to any gene: 5. The CDR3, as DNA: TGTGCCAGCAGTTTCGAGGACAGGGGACACGAGCAGTACTTC. It is translated as CASSFEDRGHEQYF.

This clone was seen a few times. The V gene is TRBV28, the J gene TRBJ2-5; no firm D call. Per the germline V gene, CDR1 is MDHEN and CDR2 is SYDVKM. The CDR3 totals 15 residues. Trimming pared 3 bases from V and 1 base from J, leaving 12 bases between. CDR3 bases: TGTGCCAGCAGTTTTGTCCCCGTATCCCAAGAGACCCAGTACTTC. Translated: CASSFVPVSQETQYF. Filled out from reference TRBV28 and TRBJ2-5, the complete variable domain reads DVKVTQSSRYLVKRTGEKVFLECVQDMDHENMFWYRQDPGLGLRLIYFSYDVKMKEKGDIPEGYSVSREKKERFSLILESASTNQTSMYLCASSFVPVSQETQYFGPGTRLLVL.